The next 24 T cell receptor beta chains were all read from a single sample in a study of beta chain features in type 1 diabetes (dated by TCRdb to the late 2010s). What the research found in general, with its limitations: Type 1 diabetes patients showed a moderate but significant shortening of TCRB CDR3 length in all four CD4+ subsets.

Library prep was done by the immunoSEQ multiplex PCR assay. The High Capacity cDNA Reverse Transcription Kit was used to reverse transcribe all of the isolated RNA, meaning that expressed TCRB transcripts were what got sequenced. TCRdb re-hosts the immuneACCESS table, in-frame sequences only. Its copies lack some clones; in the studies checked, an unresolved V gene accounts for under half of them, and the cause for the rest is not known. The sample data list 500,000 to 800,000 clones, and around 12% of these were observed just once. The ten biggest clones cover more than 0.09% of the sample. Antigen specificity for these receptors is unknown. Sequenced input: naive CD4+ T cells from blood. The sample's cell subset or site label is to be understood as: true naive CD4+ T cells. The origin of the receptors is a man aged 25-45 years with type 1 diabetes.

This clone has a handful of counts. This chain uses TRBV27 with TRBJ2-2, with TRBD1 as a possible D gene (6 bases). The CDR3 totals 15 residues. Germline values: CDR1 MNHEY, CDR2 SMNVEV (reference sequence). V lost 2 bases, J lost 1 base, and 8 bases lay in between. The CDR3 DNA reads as TGTGCCAGCAGTTTAGGACAGAGGAACACCGGGGAGCTGTTTTTT. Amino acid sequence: CASSLGQRNTGELFF.

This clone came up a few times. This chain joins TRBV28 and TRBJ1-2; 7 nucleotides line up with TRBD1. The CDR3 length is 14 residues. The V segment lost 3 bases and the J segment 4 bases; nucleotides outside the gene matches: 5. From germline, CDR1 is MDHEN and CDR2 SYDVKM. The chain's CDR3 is CASSLQGDFYGYTF. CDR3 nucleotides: TGTGCCAGCAGTTTGCAGGGGGATTTCTATGGCTACACCTTC.

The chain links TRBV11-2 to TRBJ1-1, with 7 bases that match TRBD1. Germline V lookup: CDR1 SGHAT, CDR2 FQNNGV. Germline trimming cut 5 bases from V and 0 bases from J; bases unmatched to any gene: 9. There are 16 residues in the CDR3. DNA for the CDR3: TGTGCCAGCAGCCCCGGGGGGGGACAGCTGAACACTGAAGCTTTCTTT. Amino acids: CASSPGGGQLNTEAFF.

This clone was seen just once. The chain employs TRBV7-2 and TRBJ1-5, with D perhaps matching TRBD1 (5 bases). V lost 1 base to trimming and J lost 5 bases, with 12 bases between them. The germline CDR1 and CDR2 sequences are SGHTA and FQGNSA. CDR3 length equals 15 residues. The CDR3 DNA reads TGTGCCAGCAGCTTAGTGGAAGCGGGGCATCAGCCCCAGCATTTT. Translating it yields CASSLVEAGHQPQHF.

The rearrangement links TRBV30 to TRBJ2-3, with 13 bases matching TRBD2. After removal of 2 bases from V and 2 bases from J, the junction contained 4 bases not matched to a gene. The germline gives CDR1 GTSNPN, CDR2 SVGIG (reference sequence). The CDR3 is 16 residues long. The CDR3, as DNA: TGTGCCTGGAGTACCGGGACTAGCGGGGCCACAGATACGCAGTATTTT. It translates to CAWSTGTSGATDTQYF.

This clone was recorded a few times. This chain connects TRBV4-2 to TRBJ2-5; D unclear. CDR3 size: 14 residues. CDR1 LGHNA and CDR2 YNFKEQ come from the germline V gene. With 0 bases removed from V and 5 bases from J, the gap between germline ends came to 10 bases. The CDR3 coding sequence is TGTGCCAGCAGCCAAGAAACAAAGGGTGAGACCCAGTACTTC. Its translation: CASSQETKGETQYF.

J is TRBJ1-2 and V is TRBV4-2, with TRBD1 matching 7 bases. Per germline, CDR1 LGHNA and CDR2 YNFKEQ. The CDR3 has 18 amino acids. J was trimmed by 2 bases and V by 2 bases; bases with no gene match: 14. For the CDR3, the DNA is TGTGCCAGCAGCCAATTTCCCGGGACAGCCAAAGCCAACTATGGCTACACCTTC. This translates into CASSQFPGTAKANYGYTF.

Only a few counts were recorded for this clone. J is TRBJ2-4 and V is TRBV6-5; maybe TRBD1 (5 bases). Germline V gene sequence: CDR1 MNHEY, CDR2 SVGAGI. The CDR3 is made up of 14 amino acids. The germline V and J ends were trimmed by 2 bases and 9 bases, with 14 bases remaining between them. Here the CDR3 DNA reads TGTGCCAGCAGTTACGGGAAACAGGTTGGCATTCAGTACTTC. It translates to CASSYGKQVGIQYF.

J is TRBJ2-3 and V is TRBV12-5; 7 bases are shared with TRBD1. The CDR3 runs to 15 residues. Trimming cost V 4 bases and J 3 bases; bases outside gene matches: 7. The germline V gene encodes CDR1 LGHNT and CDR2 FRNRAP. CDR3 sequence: CASGSRQGGTDTQYF. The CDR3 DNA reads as TGTGCTAGTGGTTCCCGACAGGGTGGGACAGATACGCAGTATTTT.

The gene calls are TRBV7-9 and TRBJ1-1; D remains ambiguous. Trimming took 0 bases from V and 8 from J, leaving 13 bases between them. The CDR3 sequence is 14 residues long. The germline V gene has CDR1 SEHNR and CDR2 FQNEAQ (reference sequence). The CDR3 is CASSLAVPSVEAFF. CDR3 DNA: TGTGCCAGCAGCTTAGCGGTGCCCTCCGTAGAAGCTTTCTTT. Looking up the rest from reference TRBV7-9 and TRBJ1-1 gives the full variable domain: DTGVSQNPRHKITKRGQNVTFRCDPISEHNRLYWYRQTLGQGPEFLTYFQNEAQLEKSRLLSDRFSAERPKGSFSTLEIQRTEQGDSAMYLCASSLAVPSVEAFFGQGTRLTVV.

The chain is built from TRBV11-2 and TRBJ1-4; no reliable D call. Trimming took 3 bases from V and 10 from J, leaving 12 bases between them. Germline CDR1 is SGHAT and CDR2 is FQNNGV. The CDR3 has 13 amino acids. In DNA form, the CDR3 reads TGTGCCAGCAGCTTGGACCCGCGAGGAAAACTGTTTTTT. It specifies CASSLDPRGKLFF.

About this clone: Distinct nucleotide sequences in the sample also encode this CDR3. This chain's CDR3 is CASSLGLSGANVLTF. The CDR3 bases are TGTGCCAGCAGCCTTGGGTTATCTGGGGCCAACGTCCTGACTTTC. This chain joins TRBV7-2 and TRBJ2-6; no firm D call. The CDR3 contains 15 residues. Trimming removed 5 bases at V and 1 base at J, with 9 bases between. Looked up from germline, CDR1 is SGHTA and CDR2 is FQGNSA.

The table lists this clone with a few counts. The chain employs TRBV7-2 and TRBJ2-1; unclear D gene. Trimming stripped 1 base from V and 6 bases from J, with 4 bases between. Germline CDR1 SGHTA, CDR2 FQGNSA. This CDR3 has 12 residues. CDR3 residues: CASSLGTNEQFF. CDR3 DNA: TGTGCCAGCAGCTTAGGGACCAATGAGCAGTTCTTC.

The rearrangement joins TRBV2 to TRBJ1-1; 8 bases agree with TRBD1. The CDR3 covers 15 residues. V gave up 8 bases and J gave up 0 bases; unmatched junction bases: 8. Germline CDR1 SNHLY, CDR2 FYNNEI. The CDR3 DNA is TGTGCCAGCTTAGGACAGGGCTTCATGAACACTGAAGCTTTCTTT. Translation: CASLGQGFMNTEAFF.

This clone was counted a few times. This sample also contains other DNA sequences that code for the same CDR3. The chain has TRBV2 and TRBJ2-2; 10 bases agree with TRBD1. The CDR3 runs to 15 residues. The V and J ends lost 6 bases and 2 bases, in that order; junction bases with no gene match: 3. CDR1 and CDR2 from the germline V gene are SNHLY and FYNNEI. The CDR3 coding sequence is TGTGCCAGCAGGAGGACAGGGGGAAACACCGGGGAGCTGTTTTTT. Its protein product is CASRRTGGNTGELFF.

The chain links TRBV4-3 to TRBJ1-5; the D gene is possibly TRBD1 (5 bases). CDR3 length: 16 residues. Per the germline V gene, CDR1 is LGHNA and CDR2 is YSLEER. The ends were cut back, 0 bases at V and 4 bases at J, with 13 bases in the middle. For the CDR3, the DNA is TGCGCCAGCAGCCAAGATTTTCAGGGCCGTAATCAGCCCCAGCATTTT. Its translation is CASSQDFQGRNQPQHF.

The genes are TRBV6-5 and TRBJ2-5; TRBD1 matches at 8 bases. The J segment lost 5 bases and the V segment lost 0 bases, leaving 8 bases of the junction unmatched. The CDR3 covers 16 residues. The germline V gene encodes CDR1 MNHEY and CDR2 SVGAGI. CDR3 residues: CASSYSNSRGPETQYF. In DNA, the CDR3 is TGTGCCAGCAGTTACTCCAACTCCAGGGGGCCGGAGACCCAGTACTTC.

The CDR3: CSVVLQGSDSNQPQHF. CDR3 DNA: TGCAGCGTCGTACTACAGGGGAGTGATAGCAATCAGCCCCAGCATTTT. V and J are TRBV29-1 and TRBJ1-5; TRBD1 agrees at 7 bases. Germline values: CDR1 SQVTM, CDR2 ANQGSEA. The J segment lost 0 bases and the V segment lost 6 bases, leaving 11 bases of the junction unmatched. CDR3 length: 16 residues.

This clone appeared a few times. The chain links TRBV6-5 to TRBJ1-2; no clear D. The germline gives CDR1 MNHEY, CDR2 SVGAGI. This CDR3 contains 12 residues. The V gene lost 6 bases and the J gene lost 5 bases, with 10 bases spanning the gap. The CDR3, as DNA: TGTGCCAGCAGGACCGGTCGTTATGGCTACACCTTC. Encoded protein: CASRTGRYGYTF.

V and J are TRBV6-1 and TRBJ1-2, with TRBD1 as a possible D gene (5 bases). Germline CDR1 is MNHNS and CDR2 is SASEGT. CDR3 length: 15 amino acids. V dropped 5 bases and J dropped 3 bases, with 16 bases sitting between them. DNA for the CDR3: TGTGCCAGCAGTCGGGGGGGACTCACGGACTATGGCTACACCTTC. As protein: CASSRGGLTDYGYTF.

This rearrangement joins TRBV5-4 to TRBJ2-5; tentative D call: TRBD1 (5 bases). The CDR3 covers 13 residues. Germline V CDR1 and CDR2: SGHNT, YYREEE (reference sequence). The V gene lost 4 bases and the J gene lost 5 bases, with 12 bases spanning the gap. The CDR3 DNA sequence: TGTGCCAGCAGCCCCGTAGGGGATGAGACCCAGTACTTC. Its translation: CASSPVGDETQYF.

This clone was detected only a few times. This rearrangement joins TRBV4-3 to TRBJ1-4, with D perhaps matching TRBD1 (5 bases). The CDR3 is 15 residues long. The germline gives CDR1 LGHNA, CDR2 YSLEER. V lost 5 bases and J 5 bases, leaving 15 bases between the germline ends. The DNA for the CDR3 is TGCGCCAGCAGCTCCAACCGGGACGGAAATGAAAAACTGTTTTTT. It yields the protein CASSSNRDGNEKLFF.

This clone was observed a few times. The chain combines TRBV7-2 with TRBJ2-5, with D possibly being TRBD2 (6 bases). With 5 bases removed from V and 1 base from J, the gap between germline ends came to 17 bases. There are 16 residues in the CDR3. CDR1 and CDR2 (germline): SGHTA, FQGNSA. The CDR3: CASSAGSSSPQETQYF. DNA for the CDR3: TGTGCCAGCAGCGCGGGGTCCTCTAGCCCCCAAGAGACCCAGTACTTC.

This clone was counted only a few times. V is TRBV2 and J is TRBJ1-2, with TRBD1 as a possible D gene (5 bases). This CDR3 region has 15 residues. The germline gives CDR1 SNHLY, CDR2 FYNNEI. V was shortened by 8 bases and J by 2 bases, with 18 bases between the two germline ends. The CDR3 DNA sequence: TGTGCCAGCGTTGGACGGGACCTGGGGAACTATGGCTACACCTTC. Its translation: CASVGRDLGNYGYTF.